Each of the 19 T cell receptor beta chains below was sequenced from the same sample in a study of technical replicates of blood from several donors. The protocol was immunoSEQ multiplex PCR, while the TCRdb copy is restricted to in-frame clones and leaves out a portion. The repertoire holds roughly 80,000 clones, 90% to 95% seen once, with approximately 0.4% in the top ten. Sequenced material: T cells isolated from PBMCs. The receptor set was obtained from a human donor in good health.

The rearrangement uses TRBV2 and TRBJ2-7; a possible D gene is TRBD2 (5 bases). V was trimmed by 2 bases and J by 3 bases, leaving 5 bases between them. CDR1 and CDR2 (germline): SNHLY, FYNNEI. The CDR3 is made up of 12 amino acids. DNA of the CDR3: TGTGCCAGCAGTGAACGGGACTACGAGCAGTACTTC. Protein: CASSERDYEQYF.

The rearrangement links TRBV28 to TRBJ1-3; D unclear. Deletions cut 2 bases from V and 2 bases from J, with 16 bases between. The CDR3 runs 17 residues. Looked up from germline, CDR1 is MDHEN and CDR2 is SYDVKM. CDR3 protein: CASSLDWSAYTGNTIYF. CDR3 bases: TGTGCCAGCAGTTTAGATTGGTCTGCTTACACTGGAAACACCATATATTTT.

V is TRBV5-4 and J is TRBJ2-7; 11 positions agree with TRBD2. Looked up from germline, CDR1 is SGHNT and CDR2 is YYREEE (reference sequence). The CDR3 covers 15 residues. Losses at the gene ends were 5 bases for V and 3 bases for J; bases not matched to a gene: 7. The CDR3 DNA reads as TGTGCCAGCAGGTACGGGACTAGCGGTAACTACGAGCAGTACTTC. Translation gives CASRYGTSGNYEQYF. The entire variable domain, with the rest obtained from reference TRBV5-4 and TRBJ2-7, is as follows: ETGVTQSPTHLIKTRGQQVTLRCSSQSGHNTVSWYQQALGQGPQFIFQYYREEENGRGNFPPRFSGLQFPNYSSELNVNALELDDSALYLCASRYGTSGNYEQYFGPGTRLTVT.

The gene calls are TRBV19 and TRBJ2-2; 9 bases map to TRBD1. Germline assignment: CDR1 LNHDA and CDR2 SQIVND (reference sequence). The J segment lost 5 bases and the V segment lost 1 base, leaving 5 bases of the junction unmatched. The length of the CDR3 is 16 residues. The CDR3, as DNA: TGTGCCAGTAGTATAGGGGACAGGGTAACAACCGGGGAGCTGTTTTTT. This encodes CASSIGDRVTTGELFF. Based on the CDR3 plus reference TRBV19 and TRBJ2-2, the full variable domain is DGGITQSPKYLFRKEGQNVTLSCEQNLNHDAMYWYRQDPGQGLRLIYYSQIVNDFQKGDIAEGYSVSREKKESFPLTVTSAQKNPTAFYLCASSIGDRVTTGELFFGEGSRLTVL.

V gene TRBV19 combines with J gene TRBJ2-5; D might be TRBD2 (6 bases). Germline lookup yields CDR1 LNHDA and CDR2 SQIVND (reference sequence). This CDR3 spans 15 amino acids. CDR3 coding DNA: TGTGCTGATACCGACGGGACTTGCGGGATAGAGACCCAGTACTTC. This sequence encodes CADTDGTCGIETQYF.

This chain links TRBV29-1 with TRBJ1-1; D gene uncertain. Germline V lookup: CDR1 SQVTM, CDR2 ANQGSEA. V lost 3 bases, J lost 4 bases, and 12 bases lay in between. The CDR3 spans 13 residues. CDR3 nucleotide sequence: TGCAGCGTTGAGCGGGTTGGGAGCACTGAAGCTTTCTTT. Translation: CSVERVGSTEAFF.

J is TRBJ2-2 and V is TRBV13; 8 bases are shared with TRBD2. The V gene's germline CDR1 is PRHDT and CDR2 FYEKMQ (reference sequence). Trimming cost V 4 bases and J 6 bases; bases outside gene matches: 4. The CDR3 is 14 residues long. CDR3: CASSSTTSAGELFF. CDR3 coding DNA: TGTGCCAGCAGCTCTACGACTAGCGCCGGGGAGCTGTTTTTT.

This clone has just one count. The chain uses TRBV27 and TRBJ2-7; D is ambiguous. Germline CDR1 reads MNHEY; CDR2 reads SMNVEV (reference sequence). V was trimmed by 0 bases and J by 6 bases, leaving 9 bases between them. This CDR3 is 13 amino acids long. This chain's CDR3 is CASSLSAATEQYF. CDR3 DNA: TGTGCCAGCAGTTTATCGGCGGCTACCGAGCAGTACTTC.

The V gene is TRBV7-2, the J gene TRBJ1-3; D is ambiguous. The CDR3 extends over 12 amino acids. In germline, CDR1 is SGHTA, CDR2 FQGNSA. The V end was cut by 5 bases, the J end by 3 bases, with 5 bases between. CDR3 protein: CASSPLGNTIYF. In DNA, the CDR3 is TGTGCCAGCAGCCCCCTTGGAAACACCATATATTTT.

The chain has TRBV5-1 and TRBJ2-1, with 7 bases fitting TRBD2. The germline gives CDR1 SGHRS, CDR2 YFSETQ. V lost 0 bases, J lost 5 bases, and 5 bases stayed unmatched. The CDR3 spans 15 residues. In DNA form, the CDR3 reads TGCGCCAGCAGCTTGGGGACGGGAGGCGACAATGAGCAGTTCTTC. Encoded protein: CASSLGTGGDNEQFF.

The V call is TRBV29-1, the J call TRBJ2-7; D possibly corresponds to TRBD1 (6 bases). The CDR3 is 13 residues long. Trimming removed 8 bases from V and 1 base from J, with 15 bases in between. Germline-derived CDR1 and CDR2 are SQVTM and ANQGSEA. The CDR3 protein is CSIIQGRSYEQYF. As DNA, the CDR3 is TGCAGCATCATACAGGGTCGTTCCTACGAGCAGTACTTC.

CDR3 loop: CASSYSPGPPTVAQHF. The CDR3 coding sequence is TGTGCCAGCAGTTACTCTCCAGGGCCTCCTACAGTGGCCCAGCATTTT. The chain is built from TRBV6-5 and TRBJ1-5, with TRBD1 as a possible D gene (5 bases). This CDR3 has 16 residues. Germline assignment: CDR1 MNHEY and CDR2 SVGAGI. V lost 0 bases and J 11 bases, leaving 20 bases between the germline ends.

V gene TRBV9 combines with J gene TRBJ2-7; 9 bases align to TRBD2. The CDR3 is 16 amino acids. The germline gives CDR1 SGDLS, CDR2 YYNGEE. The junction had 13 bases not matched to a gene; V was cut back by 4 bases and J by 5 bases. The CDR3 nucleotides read TGTGCCAGCAGCCTGTCTAGCGGGATTTTCGCCCACGAGCAGTACTTC. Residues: CASSLSSGIFAHEQYF.

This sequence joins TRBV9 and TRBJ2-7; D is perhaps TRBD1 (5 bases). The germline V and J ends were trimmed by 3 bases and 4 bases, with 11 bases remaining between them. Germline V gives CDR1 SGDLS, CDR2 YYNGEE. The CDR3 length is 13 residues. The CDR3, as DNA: TGTGCCAGCAGCGCCCGAGACAGATACGAGCAGTACTTC. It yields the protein CASSARDRYEQYF.

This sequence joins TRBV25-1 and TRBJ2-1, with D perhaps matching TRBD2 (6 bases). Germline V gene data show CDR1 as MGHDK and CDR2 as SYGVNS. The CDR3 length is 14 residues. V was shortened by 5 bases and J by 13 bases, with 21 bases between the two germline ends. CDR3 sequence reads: CASSNQRERTTQFF. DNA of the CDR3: TGTGCCAGCAGTAATCAAAGGGAGAGGACTACCCAGTTCTTC.

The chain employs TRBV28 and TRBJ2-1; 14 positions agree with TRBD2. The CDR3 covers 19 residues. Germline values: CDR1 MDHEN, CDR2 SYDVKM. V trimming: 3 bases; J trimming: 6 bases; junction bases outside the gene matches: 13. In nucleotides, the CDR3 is TGTGCCAGCAGTTTCCCCTTGACTAGCGGGAGGGCCACGGGCAATGAGCAGTTCTTC. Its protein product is CASSFPLTSGRATGNEQFF.

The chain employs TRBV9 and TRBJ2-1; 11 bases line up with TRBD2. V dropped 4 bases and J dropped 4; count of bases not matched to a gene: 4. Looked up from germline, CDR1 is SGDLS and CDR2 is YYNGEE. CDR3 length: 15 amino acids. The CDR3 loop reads CASSPGLADYNEQFF. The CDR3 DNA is TGTGCCAGCAGCCCGGGACTAGCGGATTACAATGAGCAGTTCTTC.

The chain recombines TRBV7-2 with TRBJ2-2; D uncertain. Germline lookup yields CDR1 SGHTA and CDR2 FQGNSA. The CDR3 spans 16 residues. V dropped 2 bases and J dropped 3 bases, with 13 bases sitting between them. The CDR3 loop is CASSLNLRKDTGELFF. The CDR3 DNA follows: TGTGCCAGCAGCTTAAATTTGAGGAAGGACACCGGGGAGCTGTTTTTT.

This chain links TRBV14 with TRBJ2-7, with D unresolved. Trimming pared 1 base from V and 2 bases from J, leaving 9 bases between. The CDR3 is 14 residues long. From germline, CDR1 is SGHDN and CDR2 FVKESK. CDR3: CASSQGFRTYEQYF. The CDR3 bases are TGTGCCAGCAGCCAAGGATTCAGGACCTACGAGCAGTACTTC.